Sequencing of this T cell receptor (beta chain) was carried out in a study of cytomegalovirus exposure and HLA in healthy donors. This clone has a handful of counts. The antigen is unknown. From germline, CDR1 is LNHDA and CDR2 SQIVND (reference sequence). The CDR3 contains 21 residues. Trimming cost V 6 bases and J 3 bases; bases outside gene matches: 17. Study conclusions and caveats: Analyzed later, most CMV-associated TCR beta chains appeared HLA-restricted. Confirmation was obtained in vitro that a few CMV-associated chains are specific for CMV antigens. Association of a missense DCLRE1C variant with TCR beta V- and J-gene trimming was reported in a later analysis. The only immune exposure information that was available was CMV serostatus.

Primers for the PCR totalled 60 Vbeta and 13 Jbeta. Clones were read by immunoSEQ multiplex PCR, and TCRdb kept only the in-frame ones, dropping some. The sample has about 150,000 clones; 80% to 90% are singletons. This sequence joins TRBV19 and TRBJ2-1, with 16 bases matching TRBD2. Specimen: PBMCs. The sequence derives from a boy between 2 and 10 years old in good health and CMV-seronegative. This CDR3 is CASSKAGTSGRALYYYNEQFF. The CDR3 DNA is TGTGCCAGTAGCAAAGCCGGGACTAGCGGGAGGGCCCTATATTACTACAATGAGCAGTTCTTC.